The entry below gives a single T cell receptor beta chain sequence along with its context. Its antigen remains unknown. This sample is drawn from a study of T cell responses to AZD1222 COVID-19 vaccine. Looking at the study overall: The study pooled second doses at about 4 or about 12 weeks.

Here immunoSEQ multiplex PCR was the method, and the copy in TCRdb shows in-frame clones only, minus some. The table lists about 130,000 clones, around 94% of them singletons. Points from the study as a whole: The donor cohort was predominantly white British with a female majority, and clonal diversity may have been underestimated. Mapped onto spike, vaccine-associated CD4 TCRs spanned it and were dominant at 160-218 and 743-854.

The CDR3 is 15 amino acids. CDR1 is LNHDA and CDR2 is SQIVND in the germline V gene (reference sequence). V trimming: 5 bases; J trimming: 0 bases; junction bases outside the gene matches: 5. The origin of this receptor is an adult in good health. The material was peripheral blood, obtained on day 0 of AZD1222 vaccination. V gene TRBV19 combines with J gene TRBJ2-7, with 9 bases matching TRBD1. CDR3 amino acids: CASSLGTGSSYEQYF. CDR3 in DNA: TGTGCCAGTAGTTTGGGGACAGGGAGCTCCTACGAGCAGTACTTC.